This TCR beta chain appears in the sequencing data of a study of T cell responses to AZD1222 COVID-19 vaccine. The wider study: It was second doses at about 4 or about 12 weeks that were pooled.

Sequencing was performed with immunoSEQ multiplex PCR; in TCRdb, only in-frame clones are kept and a portion is missing. The sample consists of more than 100,000 clones, 75% to 90% of them appearing once. V dropped 1 base and J dropped 1 base, with 20 bases sitting between them. Germline V gives CDR1 LGHNA, CDR2 YSLEER. This CDR3 contains 19 residues. Source: peripheral blood, taken on day 0 of AZD1222 vaccination. The J gene is TRBJ1-3, the V gene TRBV4-3; D unclear. The source of this sequence is an adult in good health. CDR3 coding DNA: TGCGCCAGCAGCCAAGTCGTATTAGGCGGTATGGCTTCTGGAAACACCATATATTTT. This gives the protein CASSQVVLGGMASGNTIYF.